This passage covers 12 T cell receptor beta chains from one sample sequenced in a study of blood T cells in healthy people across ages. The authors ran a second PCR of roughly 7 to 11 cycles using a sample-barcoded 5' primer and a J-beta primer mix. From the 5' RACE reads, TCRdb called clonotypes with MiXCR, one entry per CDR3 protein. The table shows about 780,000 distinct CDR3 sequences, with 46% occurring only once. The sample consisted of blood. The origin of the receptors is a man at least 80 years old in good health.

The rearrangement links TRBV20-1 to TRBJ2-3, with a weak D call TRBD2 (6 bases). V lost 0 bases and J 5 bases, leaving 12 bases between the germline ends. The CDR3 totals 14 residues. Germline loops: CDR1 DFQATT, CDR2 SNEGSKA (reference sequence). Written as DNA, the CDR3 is TGCAGTGCTAGAGATTGGACCGGGAGAGATACGCAGTATTTT. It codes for CSARDWTGRDTQYF.

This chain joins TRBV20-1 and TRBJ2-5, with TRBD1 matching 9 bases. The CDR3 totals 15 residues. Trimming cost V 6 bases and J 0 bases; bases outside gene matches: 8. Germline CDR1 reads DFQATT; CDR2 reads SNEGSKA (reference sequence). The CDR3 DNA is TGCAGTGCGTGGACAGGGGTCCGCCACCAAGAGACCCAGTACTTC. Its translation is CSAWTGVRHQETQYF.

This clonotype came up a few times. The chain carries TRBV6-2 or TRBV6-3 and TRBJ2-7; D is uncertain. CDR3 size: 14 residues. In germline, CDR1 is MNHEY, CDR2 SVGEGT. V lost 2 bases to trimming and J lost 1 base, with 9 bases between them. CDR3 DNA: TGTGCCAGCAGTTACCCGACTTATTCCTACGAGCAGTACTTC. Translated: CASSYPTYSYEQYF.

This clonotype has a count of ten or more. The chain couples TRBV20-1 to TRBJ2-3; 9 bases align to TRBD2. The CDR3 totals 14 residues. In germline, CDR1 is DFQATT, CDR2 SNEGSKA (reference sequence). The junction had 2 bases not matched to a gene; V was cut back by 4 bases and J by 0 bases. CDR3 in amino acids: CSATGLASTDTQYF. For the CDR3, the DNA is TGCAGTGCTACGGGACTAGCCAGCACAGATACGCAGTATTTT.

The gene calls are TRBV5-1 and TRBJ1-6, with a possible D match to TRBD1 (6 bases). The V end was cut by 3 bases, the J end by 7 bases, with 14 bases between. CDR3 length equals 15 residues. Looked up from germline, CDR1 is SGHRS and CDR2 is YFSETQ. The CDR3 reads CASSSGAFGNSPLHF. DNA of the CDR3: TGCGCCAGCAGCTCAGGGGCGTTCGGGAATTCACCCCTCCACTTT. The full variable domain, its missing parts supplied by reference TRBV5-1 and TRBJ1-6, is KAGVTQTPRYLIKTRGQQVTLSCSPISGHRSVSWYQQTPGQGLQFLFEYFSETQRNKGNFPGRFSGRQFSNSRSEMNVSTLELGDSALYLCASSSGAFGNSPLHFGNGTRLTVT.

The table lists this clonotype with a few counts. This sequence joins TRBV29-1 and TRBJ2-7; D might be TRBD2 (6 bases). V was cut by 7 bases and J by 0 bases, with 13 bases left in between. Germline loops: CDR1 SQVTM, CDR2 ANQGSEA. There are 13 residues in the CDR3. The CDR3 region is CSGRDSTSYEQYF. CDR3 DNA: TGCAGCGGCCGGGACTCAACCTCCTACGAGCAGTACTTC.

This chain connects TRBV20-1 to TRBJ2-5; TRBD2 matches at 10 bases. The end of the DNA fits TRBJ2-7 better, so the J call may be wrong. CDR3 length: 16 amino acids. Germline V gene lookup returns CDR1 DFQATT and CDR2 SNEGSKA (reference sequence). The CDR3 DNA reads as TGCAGTGCTAGGCCTAGCGGGAGACGAGGGGGGAGCGAGCAGTACTTC. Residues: CSARPSGRRGGSEQYF.

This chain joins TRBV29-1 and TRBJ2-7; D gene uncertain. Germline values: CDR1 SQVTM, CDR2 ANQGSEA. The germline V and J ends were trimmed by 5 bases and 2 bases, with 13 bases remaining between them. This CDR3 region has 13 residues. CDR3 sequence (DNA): TGCAGCGTTAGGACCGTTATTACCTACGAGCAGTACTTC. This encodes CSVRTVITYEQYF.

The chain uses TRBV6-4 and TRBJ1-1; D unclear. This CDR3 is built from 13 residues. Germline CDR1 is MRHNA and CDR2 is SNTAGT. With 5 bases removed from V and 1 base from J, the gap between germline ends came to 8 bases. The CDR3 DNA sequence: TGTGCCAGCAGTTCCGAGGGGAACACTGAAGCTTTCTTT. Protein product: CASSSEGNTEAFF.

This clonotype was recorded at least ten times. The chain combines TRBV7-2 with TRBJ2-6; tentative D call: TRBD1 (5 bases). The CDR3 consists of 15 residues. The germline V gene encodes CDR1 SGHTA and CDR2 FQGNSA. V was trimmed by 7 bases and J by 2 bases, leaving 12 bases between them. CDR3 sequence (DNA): TGTGCCAGCATGCCTGCAGGGACTGGGGCCAACGTCCTGACTTTC. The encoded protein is CASMPAGTGANVLTF.

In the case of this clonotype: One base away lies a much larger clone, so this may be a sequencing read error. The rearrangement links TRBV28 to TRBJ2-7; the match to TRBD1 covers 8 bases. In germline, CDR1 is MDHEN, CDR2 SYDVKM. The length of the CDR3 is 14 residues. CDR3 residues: CARSGDRGSYEQYF. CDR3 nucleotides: TGTGCCCGCAGTGGCGACAGGGGTTCCTACGAGCAGTACTTC.

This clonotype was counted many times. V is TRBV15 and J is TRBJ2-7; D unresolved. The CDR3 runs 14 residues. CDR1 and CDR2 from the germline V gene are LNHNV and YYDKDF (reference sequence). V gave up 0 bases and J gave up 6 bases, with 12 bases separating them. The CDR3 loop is CATSRDLGQLEQYF. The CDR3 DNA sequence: TGTGCCACCAGCAGAGATCTCGGGCAGCTCGAGCAGTACTTC.